Here is one T cell receptor beta chain with its context. This CDR3 contains 12 residues. CDR1 is LNHDA, CDR2 SQIVND, per germline (reference sequence). The data derive from a study of regulatory T cells in long-lasting Graves disease. Relying on iRepertoire HTBI primers and Arm-PCR of CDR3 regions, the team built TCR beta libraries. From the multiplex PCR reads, TCRdb called clonotypes with MiXCR, one entry per CDR3 protein. This table holds 300,000 to 400,000 distinct CDR3 sequences, 15% to 20% found once. Regarding time point: newly diagnosed GD, antithyroid drugs for less than 3 months. PBMC RNA was the source of the TCR library. This same sample was also taken into another study, of T cells in Graves' hyperthyroidism and ophthalmopathy. From that second work: Clinical symptoms, serum thyroxine and TRAb, thyroid ultrasound and orbital computed tomography were used for the diagnoses. Blood also carried most thyroid clonotypes expanded above 0.001.

The chain recombines TRBV19 with TRBJ2-3, with 7 bases aligning to TRBD1. The end of the DNA is better explained by TRBJ1-5, so the J call may be wrong. The sample consisted of peripheral blood mononuclear cells (PBMCs), taken at new diagnosis, from a patient treated with antithyroid drugs. This TCR was sampled from a man aged 40-49 years with Graves disease. The CDR3 sequence: CASSMDRYTQHF. The CDR3 DNA is TGTGCCAGTAGTATGGACAGGTATACGCAGCATTTT.